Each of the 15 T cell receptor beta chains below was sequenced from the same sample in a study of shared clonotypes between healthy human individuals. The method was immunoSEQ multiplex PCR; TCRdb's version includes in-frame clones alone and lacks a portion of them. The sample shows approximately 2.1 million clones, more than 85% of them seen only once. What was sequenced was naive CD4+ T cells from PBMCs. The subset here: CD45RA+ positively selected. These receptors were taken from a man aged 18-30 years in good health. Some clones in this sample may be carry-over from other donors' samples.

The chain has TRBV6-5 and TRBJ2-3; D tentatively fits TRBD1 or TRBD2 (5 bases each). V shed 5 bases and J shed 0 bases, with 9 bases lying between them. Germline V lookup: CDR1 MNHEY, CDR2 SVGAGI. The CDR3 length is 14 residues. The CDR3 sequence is CASSEGPSTDTQYF. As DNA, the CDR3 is TGTGCCAGCAGTGAGGGACCGAGCACAGATACGCAGTATTTT.

The CDR3 DNA is TGTGCCGGAAGGGACATAGGGGCCAACGTCCTGACTTTC. Translating gives CAGRDIGANVLTF. The chain has TRBV6-1 and TRBJ2-6; possible D gene TRBD1, 6 bases. V dropped 11 bases and J dropped 4 bases, with 12 bases sitting between them. Germline-derived CDR1 and CDR2 are MNHNS and SASEGT. This CDR3 region has 13 residues.

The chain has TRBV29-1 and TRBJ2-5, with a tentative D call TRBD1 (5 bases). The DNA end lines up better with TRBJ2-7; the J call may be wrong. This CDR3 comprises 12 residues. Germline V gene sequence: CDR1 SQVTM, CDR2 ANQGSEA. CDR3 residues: CSGQDNTYEQYF. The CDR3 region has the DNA TGCAGCGGGCAGGACAACACCTACGAGCAGTACTTC.

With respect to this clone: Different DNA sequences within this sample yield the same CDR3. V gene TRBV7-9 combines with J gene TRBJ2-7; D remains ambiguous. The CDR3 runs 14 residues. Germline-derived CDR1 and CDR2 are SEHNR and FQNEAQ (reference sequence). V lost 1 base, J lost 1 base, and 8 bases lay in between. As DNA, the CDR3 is TGTGCCAGCAGCTTAGAGCAGACGTCCTACGAGCAGTACTTC. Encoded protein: CASSLEQTSYEQYF. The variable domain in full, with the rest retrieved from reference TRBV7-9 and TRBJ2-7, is DTGVSQNPRHKITKRGQNVTFRCDPISEHNRLYWYRQTLGQGPEFLTYFQNEAQLEKSRLLSDRFSAERPKGSFSTLEIQRTEQGDSAMYLCASSLEQTSYEQYFGPGTRLTVT.

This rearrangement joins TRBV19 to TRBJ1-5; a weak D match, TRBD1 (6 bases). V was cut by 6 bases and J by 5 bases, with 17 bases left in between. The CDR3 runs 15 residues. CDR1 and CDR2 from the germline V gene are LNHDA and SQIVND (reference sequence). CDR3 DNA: TGTGCCAGTAGCCCTCGGACAGAGTCTCATCAGCCCCAGCATTTT. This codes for CASSPRTESHQPQHF.

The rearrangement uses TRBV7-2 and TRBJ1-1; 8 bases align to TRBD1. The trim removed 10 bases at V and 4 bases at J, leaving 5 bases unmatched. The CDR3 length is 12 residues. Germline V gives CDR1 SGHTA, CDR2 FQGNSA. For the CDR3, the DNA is TGTGCCATCCGACAGGGGCCCACTGAAGCTTTCTTT. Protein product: CAIRQGPTEAFF.

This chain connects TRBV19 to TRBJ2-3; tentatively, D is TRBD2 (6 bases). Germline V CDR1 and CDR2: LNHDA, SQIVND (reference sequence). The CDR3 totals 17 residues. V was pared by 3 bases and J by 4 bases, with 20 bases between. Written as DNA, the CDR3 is TGTGCCAGTAGTATTAACCTCGGGACTCTCCTACCAGATACGCAGTATTTT. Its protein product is CASSINLGTLLPDTQYF. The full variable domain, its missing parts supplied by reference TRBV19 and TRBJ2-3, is DGGITQSPKYLFRKEGQNVTLSCEQNLNHDAMYWYRQDPGQGLRLIYYSQIVNDFQKGDIAEGYSVSREKKESFPLTVTSAQKNPTAFYLCASSINLGTLLPDTQYFGPGTRLTVL.

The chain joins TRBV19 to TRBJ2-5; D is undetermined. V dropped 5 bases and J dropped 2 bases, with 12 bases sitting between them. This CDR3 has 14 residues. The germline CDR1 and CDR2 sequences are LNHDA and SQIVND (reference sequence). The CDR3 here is CASSPSGSQETQYF. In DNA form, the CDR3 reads TGTGCCAGTAGTCCCTCGGGCAGTCAAGAGACCCAGTACTTC.

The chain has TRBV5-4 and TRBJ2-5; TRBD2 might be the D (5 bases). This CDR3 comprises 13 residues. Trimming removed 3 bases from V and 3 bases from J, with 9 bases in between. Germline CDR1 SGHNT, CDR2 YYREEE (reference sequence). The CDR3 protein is CASSSGLKETQYF. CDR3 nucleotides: TGTGCCAGCAGCTCCGGACTTAAAGAGACCCAGTACTTC.

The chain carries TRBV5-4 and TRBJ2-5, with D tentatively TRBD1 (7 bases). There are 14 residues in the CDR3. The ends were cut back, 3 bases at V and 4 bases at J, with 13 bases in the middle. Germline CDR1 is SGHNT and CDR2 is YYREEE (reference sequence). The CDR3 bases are TGTGCCAGCAGCTCCAGGGGGGCGGGAGAGACCCAGTACTTC. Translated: CASSSRGAGETQYF.

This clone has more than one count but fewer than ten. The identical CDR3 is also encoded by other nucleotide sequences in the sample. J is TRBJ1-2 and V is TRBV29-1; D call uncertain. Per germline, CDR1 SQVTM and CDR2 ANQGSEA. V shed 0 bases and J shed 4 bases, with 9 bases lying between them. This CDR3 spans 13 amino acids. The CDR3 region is CSVEDQGSYGYTF. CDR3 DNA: TGCAGCGTTGAAGATCAAGGGAGCTATGGCTACACCTTC.

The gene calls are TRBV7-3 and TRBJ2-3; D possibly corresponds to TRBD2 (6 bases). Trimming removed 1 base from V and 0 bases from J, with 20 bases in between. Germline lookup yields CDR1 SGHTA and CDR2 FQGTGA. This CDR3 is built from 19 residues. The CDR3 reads CASSLMGGNSRPSTDTQYF. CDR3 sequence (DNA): TGTGCCAGCAGCTTAATGGGCGGGAACTCCCGCCCTAGCACAGATACGCAGTATTTT.

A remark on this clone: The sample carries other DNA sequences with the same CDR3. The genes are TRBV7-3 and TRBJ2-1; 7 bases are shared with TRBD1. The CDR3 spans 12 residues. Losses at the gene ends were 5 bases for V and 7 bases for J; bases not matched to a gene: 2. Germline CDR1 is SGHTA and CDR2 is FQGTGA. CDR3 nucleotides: TGTGCCAGCAGCCTGACAGGGAATGAGCAGTTCTTC. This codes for CASSLTGNEQFF.

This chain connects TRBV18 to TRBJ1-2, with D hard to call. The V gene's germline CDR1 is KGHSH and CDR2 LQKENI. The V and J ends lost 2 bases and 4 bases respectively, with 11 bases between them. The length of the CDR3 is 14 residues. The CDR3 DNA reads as TGTGCCAGCTCACCAAACCCAAGAATCTATGGCTACACCTTC. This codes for CASSPNPRIYGYTF.

The CDR3 loop is CASSLKLAGGPRETQYF. The CDR3 coding sequence is TGTGCCAGCAGTTTGAAACTAGCGGGAGGGCCAAGAGAGACCCAGTACTTC. This chain joins TRBV28 and TRBJ2-5, with 13 bases identical to TRBD2. CDR3 length equals 17 residues. The junction had 8 bases not matched to a gene; V was cut back by 3 bases and J by 4 bases. CDR1 is MDHEN, CDR2 SYDVKM, per germline.